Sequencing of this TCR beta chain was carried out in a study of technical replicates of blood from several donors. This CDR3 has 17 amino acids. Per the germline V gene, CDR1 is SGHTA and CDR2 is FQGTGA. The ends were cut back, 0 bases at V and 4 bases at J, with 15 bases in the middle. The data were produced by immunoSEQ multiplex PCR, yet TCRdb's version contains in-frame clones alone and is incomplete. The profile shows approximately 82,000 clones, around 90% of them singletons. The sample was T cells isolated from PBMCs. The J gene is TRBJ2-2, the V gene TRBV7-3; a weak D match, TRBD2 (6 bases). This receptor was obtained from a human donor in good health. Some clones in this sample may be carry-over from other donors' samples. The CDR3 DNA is TGTGCCAGCAGCTTAACGGGGGACTTATGGGCCACCGGGGAGCTGTTTTTT. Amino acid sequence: CASSLTGDLWATGELFF.